These 16 T cell receptor beta chains came from one sample sequenced in a study of blood T cell repertoires in COVID-19. Produced via immunoSEQ multiplex PCR; TCRdb's table is partial and in-frame only. Counted here are 250,000 to 350,000 clones, about 85% occurring once; the ten biggest clones make up 4.5% to 7%. Sequences were obtained from PBMCs or T cells enriched from blood (not recorded which). Receptor source: a woman aged 25 to 39 who had recovered from COVID-19.

The chain recombines TRBV6-5 with TRBJ2-2, with D unresolved. V lost 9 bases, J lost 8 bases, and 10 bases lay in between. The CDR3 consists of 11 residues. Germline values: CDR1 MNHEY, CDR2 SVGAGI. CDR3 loop: CASRAAGELFF. The CDR3 DNA is TGTGCCAGTCGCGCGGCAGGGGAGCTGTTTTTT.

CDR3 in amino acids: CASSPRPGAGTGAYNEQFF. In DNA form, the CDR3 reads TGTGCCAGCAGCCCCCGACCCGGAGCTGGGACAGGGGCCTACAATGAGCAGTTCTTC. The chain joins TRBV21-1 to TRBJ2-1; the D call TRBD1 from the table was never checked on the DNA. TRBV21-1 is an annotated pseudogene. The CDR3 length is 19 residues.

V gene TRBV2 combines with J gene TRBJ1-6, with unresolved D. V was trimmed by 5 bases and J by 1 base, leaving 9 bases between them. The germline V gene has CDR1 SNHLY and CDR2 FYNNEI. This CDR3 region has 15 residues. The CDR3 DNA sequence: TGTGCCAGCAGTTACGGGGTATCCTATAATTCACCCCTCCACTTT. Protein sequence: CASSYGVSYNSPLHF.

The chain is built from TRBV30 and TRBJ1-1; a possible D gene is TRBD1 (6 bases). Germline V gives CDR1 GTSNPN, CDR2 SVGIG (reference sequence). CDR3 length: 13 amino acids. Trimming removed 5 bases at V and 2 bases at J, with 12 bases between. The CDR3 DNA reads as TGTGCCTGGGCCCCGGGACAAAACACTGAAGCTTTCTTT. Protein sequence: CAWAPGQNTEAFF.

The V and J genes are TRBV4-1 and TRBJ1-4; 7 nucleotides line up with TRBD1. This CDR3 region has 16 residues. V shed 3 bases and J 8 bases; nucleotides not matched to a gene: 12. Germline loops: CDR1 MGHRA, CDR2 YSYEKL. The CDR3 sequence: CASSQDTGEWREKLFF. In nucleotides, the CDR3 is TGCGCCAGCAGCCAGGATACAGGGGAGTGGCGCGAAAAACTGTTTTTT.

V usage is TRBV6-5 and J usage is TRBJ2-7, with D perhaps matching TRBD1 (6 bases). Between the trimmed V and J ends, which lost 7 bases and 6 bases, there was a span of 19 bases. Germline CDR1 and CDR2: MNHEY and SVGAGI. The CDR3 extends over 14 amino acids. The CDR3 sequence: CASTRAGTSVEQYF. The CDR3 DNA reads TGTGCCAGCACCAGGGCCGGGACATCCGTCGAGCAGTACTTC.

J is TRBJ1-5 and V is TRBV2, with 7 bases that match TRBD1. The V gene's germline CDR1 is SNHLY and CDR2 FYNNEI. The trim removed 7 bases at V and 7 bases at J, leaving 7 bases unmatched. The CDR3 extends over 13 amino acids. CDR3 DNA sequence: TGTGCCAGCATGCGACAGGGTGGGCAGCCCCAGCATTTT. This translates into CASMRQGGQPQHF.

The V and J genes are TRBV9 and TRBJ1-6; D gene unclear. Per germline, CDR1 SGDLS and CDR2 YYNGEE. Trimming shortened V by 4 bases and J by 7 bases, and 18 bases separated the two germline ends. There are 16 residues in the CDR3. The CDR3 spells CASSSGNPRDNSPLHF. The DNA of the CDR3 is TGTGCCAGCAGCTCGGGGAATCCGAGAGACAATTCACCCCTCCACTTT.

The J gene is TRBJ2-7, the V gene TRBV12-3 or TRBV12-4; 7 bases are a match to TRBD1. Trimming took 4 bases from V and 6 from J; bases not matched to a gene: 0. CDR3 size: 11 residues. CDR3 nucleotides: TGTGCCAGCAGTTCAGGGGGCGAGCAGTACTTC. Protein: CASSSGGEQYF.

Points on this clone: Other nucleotide sequences in the sample specify the same CDR3. The J gene is TRBJ2-3, the V gene TRBV7-2; 7 positions match TRBD2. The V and J ends lost 1 base and 4 bases, in that order; junction bases with no gene match: 2. Per germline, CDR1 SGHTA and CDR2 FQGNSA. This CDR3 region has 14 residues. The DNA for the CDR3 is TGTGCCAGCAGCTTAGATCGGGGGGCAGATACGCAGTATTTT. It is translated as CASSLDRGADTQYF. The full variable domain, rest sourced from reference TRBV7-2 and TRBJ2-3, is GAGVSQSPSNKVTEKGKDVELRCDPISGHTALYWYRQSLGQGLEFLIYFQGNSAPDKSGLPSDRFSAERTGGSVSTLTIQRTQQEDSAVYLCASSLDRGADTQYFGPGTRLTVL.

The CDR3 reads CASSTRQGPNQPQHF. CDR3 nucleotide sequence: TGTGCCAGTAGTACCAGACAGGGGCCCAATCAGCCCCAGCATTTT. The V gene is TRBV19, the J gene TRBJ1-5; 8 bases are shared with TRBD1. Germline CDR1 LNHDA, CDR2 SQIVND (reference sequence). The V gene end was trimmed by 4 bases and the J gene end by 3 bases; junction bases not matched to a gene: 5. This CDR3 comprises 15 residues.

The gene calls are TRBV18 and TRBJ1-5, with TRBD1 matching 10 bases. V lost 1 base and J lost 4; bases outside the gene matches: 7. The CDR3 sequence is 17 residues long. Germline values: CDR1 KGHSH, CDR2 LQKENI. The CDR3 here is CASSPLHGTGENQPQHF. CDR3 bases: TGTGCCAGCTCACCACTCCACGGGACAGGGGAGAATCAGCCCCAGCATTTT.

The genes are TRBV6-2 or TRBV6-3 and TRBJ1-2, with TRBD1 matching over 8 bases. CDR1 and CDR2 from the germline V gene are MNHEY and SVGEGT. This CDR3 spans 16 amino acids. V was clipped by 5 bases and J by 7 bases; unmatched bases: 15. In DNA, the CDR3 is TGTGCCAGCAGTCAAACCCTCGGGACAGGCCCCATTGGCTACACCTTC. Translation gives CASSQTLGTGPIGYTF.

The V and J genes are TRBV20-1 and TRBJ2-3; unclear D gene. The germline V gene has CDR1 DFQATT and CDR2 SNEGSKA (reference sequence). The ends were cut back, 3 bases at V and 4 bases at J, with 5 bases in the middle. The CDR3 is made up of 11 amino acids. The CDR3 coding sequence is TGCAGTGCTAGCCTAGCAGATACGCAGTATTTT. Its translation is CSASLADTQYF.

The chain employs TRBV3-1 (or the pseudogene TRBV3-2) and TRBJ2-5; 11 positions agree with TRBD2. This CDR3 region has 14 residues. The germline gives CDR1 LGHDT, CDR2 YNNKEL (reference sequence). The V gene end was trimmed by 3 bases and the J gene end by 5 bases; junction bases not matched to a gene: 2. CDR3 nucleotides: TGTGCCAGCAGCCATAGCGGGGGGGCGGAGACCCAGTACTTC. It codes for CASSHSGGAETQYF.

The V call is TRBV29-1, the J call TRBJ2-7, with 11 bases aligning to TRBD1. Germline CDR1 SQVTM, CDR2 ANQGSEA. V dropped 4 bases and J dropped 3; count of bases not matched to a gene: 5. This CDR3 spans 14 amino acids. The CDR3: CSVGGQGVGYEQYF. Written as DNA, the CDR3 is TGCAGCGTTGGGGGACAGGGGGTGGGCTACGAGCAGTACTTC.